This T cell receptor beta chain was obtained from a study of shared clonotypes between healthy human individuals. Overall study context: The people who gave samples were two women and a few men aged 18 to 49.

Naive CD8 cells comprised CD45RO-negative, CCR7-positively selected cells, excluding terminally differentiated effector memory CD45RA+ cells. Every donor was a Caucasian adult from Nashville, Tennessee. This CDR3 region has 13 residues. Trimming cost V 0 bases and J 1 base, with 3 bases left between them. Per the germline V gene, CDR1 is MGHRA and CDR2 is YSYEKL. Comments on this clone: Its antigen is as yet unknown.

Source study methods: ImmunoSEQ junction-only sequences lacked quality scores, so their filtering differed. TCRdb keeps only in-frame clones here, not all; method: immunoSEQ multiplex PCR. That table supplies the V and J calls and clone size; D and trimming were determined from the DNA. The sample contains about 2.1 million clones, about 94% of which appear only once. General observations from the study: Researchers found naive subsets generally carried larger estimated richness than memory subsets.

Sample: naive CD8+ T cells from PBMCs. The chain uses TRBV4-1 and TRBJ1-1; D remains ambiguous. This receptor was taken from a man aged 18 to 29 in good health. Some clones in this sample may be carry-over from other donors' samples. For the CDR3, the DNA is TGCGCCAGCAGCCAAGATTGGAACACTGAAGCTTTCTTT. This sequence encodes CASSQDWNTEAFF.